These T cell receptor beta chains were read from a single sample in a study of OX40 agonist ivuxolimab in advanced cancers. Assay: immunoSEQ multiplex PCR; the TCRdb copy retains only in-frame clones and omits some. The table records around 95,000 clones, almost 90% of them present only once. The sample here was CD4+ or CD8+ T cells sorted from blood, taken in a trial of the OX40 agonist ivuxolimab. These receptors were obtained from an adult with an advanced solid tumor such as melanoma, head and neck, liver or kidney cancer. Both conserved end residues are part of each CDR3. The D gene is left open where the match is weak. For some rows the clone size is stated as once, few or many, or as a class when expanded; others skip it.

v_gene	j_gene	d_gene	abundance	CDR3aa	CDR3nt
TRBV29-1	TRBJ2-1	NA	NA	CSVVDTGLSYNEQFF	TGCAGCGTTGTAGATACAGGACTATCCTACAATGAGCAGTTCTTC
TRBV7-9	TRBJ1-1	NA	NA	CASGSGGPPAF	TGTGCCAGCGGTTCGGGGGGCCCGCCCGCCTTT
TRBV5-1	TRBJ2-5	NA	NA	CASSGAGVTETQYF	TGCGCCAGCAGCGGGGCTGGGGTAACAGAGACCCAGTACTTC
TRBV19	TRBJ2-3	NA	NA	CASSIGQTSTDTQYF	TGTGCCAGTAGTATCGGGCAGACGAGCACAGATACGCAGTATTTT
TRBV6-6	TRBJ1-1	NA	NA	CASSPPAGYTEAFF	TGTGCCAGCAGTCCCCCGGCGGGGTACACTGAAGCTTTCTTT
TRBV5-1	TRBJ2-7	NA	NA	CASSATSFEQYF	TGCGCCAGCAGCGCGACCTCCTTCGAGCAGTACTTC
TRBV7-9	TRBJ2-1	NA	once	CASSAQGTLILKHNEQFF	TGTGCCAGCAGCGCCCAAGGGACACTGATCCTCAAACACAATGAGCAGTTCTTC
TRBV19	TRBJ1-1	TRBD1	NA	CASSIGQGGWTEAFF	TGTGCCAGTAGTATAGGCCAAGGGGGCTGGACTGAAGCTTTCTTT
TRBV6-1	TRBJ2-7	TRBD1	NA	CASSPRTGTYEQYF	TGTGCCAGCAGTCCCCGGACAGGTACCTACGAGCAGTACTTC
TRBV15	TRBJ2-2	NA	NA	CATSRETGELFF	TGTGCCACCAGCAGAGAAACCGGGGAGCTGTTTTTT
TRBV6-1	TRBJ1-4	NA	NA	CASSAGREKLFF	TGTGCCAGCAGTGCCGGGCGTGAAAAACTGTTTTTT
TRBV5-1	TRBJ2-1	TRBD1	NA	CASSLVRDRAYNEQFF	TGCGCCAGCAGCTTGGTGAGGGACAGGGCCTACAATGAGCAGTTCTTC
TRBV18	TRBJ2-2	NA	NA	CASSPLSPAGELFF	TGTGCCAGCTCACCACTCAGTCCCGCCGGGGAGCTGTTTTTT